The clone carrying this TCR beta chain was picked up a small number of times. Its matching antigen is unknown. The entry originates in a study of STAT5B mutations in CD4+ large granular lymphocyte leukemia. Sequenced by immunoSEQ multiplex PCR; TCRdb stores in-frame clones only, minus some. The repertoire includes just over 40,000 clones, 84% of them detected once, and approximately 0.32% sits in the top ten. CDR1 is SGHVS and CDR2 is FQNEAQ in the germline V gene. This CDR3 region has 14 residues. The V end was cut by 1 base, the J end by 5 bases, with 11 bases between. Findings and limits, study-wide: Top patient clones used TRBV06 genes more often: 8/27 versus 2/35 in controls. Higher CD4+ than CD8+ T-LGLL clonality might reflect small sample size. No patients shared main leukemic clonotypes, though about 24% appeared at low frequency elsewhere.

Sequencing input: CD4+ T cells from blood buffy coats. The sequence derives from a human donor in good health. The chain uses TRBV7-8 and TRBJ1-1; the D is unclear. Written as DNA, the CDR3 is TGTGCCAGCAGCTTAGTTTCCGGGCTAACTGAAGCTTTCTTT. The encoded protein is CASSLVSGLTEAFF.